These T cell receptor beta chains were read from a single sample in a study of cytotoxic CD8 clonotypes in ibrutinib-treated CLL. Generated by immunoSEQ multiplex PCR, the TCRdb table keeps only in-frame clones and is missing some. The top ten hold over 5.5% of the sample, which has roughly 220,000 clones, roughly three quarters seen once. The source material was PBMCs, sampled after 12 months of ibrutinib treatment. These receptors all stem from a human donor with chronic lymphocytic leukemia. Both conserved end residues are part of each CDR3. The order of the fields is clone size, V gene, D gene, J gene, CDR3 protein, CDR3 DNA. D genes are given only for firm matches. Size tells how often a clone was seen (once, few, many) or the class of an expanded clone, and some rows leave it out.

abundance: .; v_gene: TRBV30; d_gene: .; j_gene: TRBJ1-2; CDR3aa: CAWKQISYGYTF; CDR3nt: TGTGCCTGGAAACAGATTTCCTATGGCTACACCTTC
abundance: .; v_gene: TRBV4-3; d_gene: .; j_gene: TRBJ2-2; CDR3aa: CASSPFEENTGELFF; CDR3nt: TGCGCCAGCAGCCCTTTTGAGGAGAACACCGGGGAGCTGTTTTTT
abundance: few; v_gene: TRBV5-4; d_gene: TRBD2; j_gene: TRBJ2-1; CDR3aa: CASSAVGSGRGVFF; CDR3nt: TGTGCCAGCAGCGCCGTGGGTAGCGGGAGAGGGGTGTTCTTC
abundance: .; v_gene: TRBV30; d_gene: TRBD2; j_gene: TRBJ2-3; CDR3aa: CAWSGGASGMIDTQYF; CDR3nt: TGTGCCTGGAGTGGGGGGGCTAGCGGGATGATAGATACGCAGTATTTT
abundance: .; v_gene: TRBV6-5; d_gene: TRBD2; j_gene: TRBJ2-3; CDR3aa: CASSYGGRALDTQYF; CDR3nt: TGTGCCAGCAGTTACGGCGGGAGGGCCCTGGATACGCAGTATTTT
abundance: few; v_gene: TRBV5-1; d_gene: .; j_gene: TRBJ1-4; CDR3aa: CASTLQGGGEKLFF; CDR3nt: TGCGCCAGCACCCTGCAGGGAGGTGGTGAAAAACTGTTTTTT
abundance: .; v_gene: TRBV9; d_gene: .; j_gene: TRBJ1-6; CDR3aa: CASSVSSQADSPLHF; CDR3nt: TGTGCCAGCAGCGTAAGTAGCCAGGCCGATTCACCCCTCCACTTT
abundance: .; v_gene: TRBV19; d_gene: .; j_gene: TRBJ2-2; CDR3aa: CASRPSRANTGELFF; CDR3nt: TGTGCCAGTAGGCCCAGCAGGGCGAACACCGGGGAGCTGTTTTTT
abundance: few; v_gene: TRBV7-3; d_gene: TRBD2; j_gene: TRBJ2-1; CDR3aa: CASSTVRKGLAYYNEQFF; CDR3nt: TGTGCCAGCAGCACGGTGAGGAAAGGACTAGCGTATTACAATGAGCAGTTCTTC
abundance: .; v_gene: TRBV7-3; d_gene: .; j_gene: TRBJ2-5; CDR3aa: CASSPRGMGETQYF; CDR3nt: TGTGCCAGCAGCCCCAGGGGTATGGGAGAGACCCAGTACTTC
abundance: .; v_gene: TRBV6-5; d_gene: TRBD1; j_gene: TRBJ1-2; CDR3aa: CASRGTAANYGYTF; CDR3nt: TGTGCCAGCAGGGGGACAGCCGCTAACTATGGCTACACCTTC
abundance: few; v_gene: TRBV7-2; d_gene: .; j_gene: TRBJ2-7; CDR3aa: CASSTFSAYEQYF; CDR3nt: TGTGCCAGCAGCACATTTTCGGCCTACGAGCAGTACTTC
abundance: .; v_gene: TRBV7-9; d_gene: .; j_gene: TRBJ2-5; CDR3aa: CASSPSGTWGETQYF; CDR3nt: TGTGCCAGCAGCCCCAGCGGCACATGGGGAGAGACCCAGTACTTC
abundance: .; v_gene: TRBV28; d_gene: .; j_gene: TRBJ2-1; CDR3aa: CASSLSGGAYNEQFF; CDR3nt: TGTGCCAGCAGTTTGTCAGGGGGGGCCTACAATGAGCAGTTCTTC
abundance: .; v_gene: TRBV5-1; d_gene: .; j_gene: TRBJ2-2; CDR3aa: CASSFRDRVTGELFF; CDR3nt: TGCGCCAGCAGCTTTAGGGACCGAGTCACCGGGGAGCTGTTTTTT
abundance: .; v_gene: TRBV7-9; d_gene: .; j_gene: TRBJ1-5; CDR3aa: CASSLWGDQPQHF; CDR3nt: TGTGCCAGCAGCTTATGGGGGGATCAGCCCCAGCATTTT
abundance: .; v_gene: TRBV7-2; d_gene: .; j_gene: TRBJ2-7; CDR3aa: CASSLLQADEQYF; CDR3nt: TGTGCCAGCAGCTTACTACAGGCTGACGAGCAGTACTTC
abundance: .; v_gene: TRBV2; d_gene: TRBD2; j_gene: TRBJ2-6; CDR3aa: CASAARGGAGANVLTF; CDR3nt: TGTGCCAGCGCCGCTCGGGGAGGGGCTGGGGCCAACGTCCTGACTTTC
abundance: .; v_gene: TRBV19; d_gene: .; j_gene: TRBJ1-5; CDR3aa: CASSGAGDSNQPQHF; CDR3nt: TGTGCCAGTAGTGGGGCAGGGGATAGCAATCAGCCCCAGCATTTT
abundance: .; v_gene: TRBV18; d_gene: .; j_gene: TRBJ2-1; CDR3aa: CASSLRPLGQPYNEQFF; CDR3nt: TGTGCCAGCTCACTTCGGCCCCTGGGGCAGCCTTACAATGAGCAGTTCTTC
abundance: once; v_gene: TRBV5-1; d_gene: .; j_gene: TRBJ2-5; CDR3aa: CASSLNPGEETQYF; CDR3nt: TGCGCCAGCAGCTTGAACCCTGGGGAAGAGACCCAGTACTTC
abundance: .; v_gene: TRBV29-1; d_gene: .; j_gene: TRBJ1-2; CDR3aa: CSVEEPQGHYGYTF; CDR3nt: TGCAGCGTTGAAGAACCCCAGGGGCACTATGGCTACACCTTC
abundance: few; v_gene: TRBV5-6; d_gene: .; j_gene: TRBJ1-1; CDR3aa: CASSLRGVGPNTEAFF; CDR3nt: TGTGCCAGCAGCTTGAGGGGCGTGGGACCTAACACTGAAGCTTTCTTT
abundance: .; v_gene: TRBV5-1; d_gene: .; j_gene: TRBJ2-3; CDR3aa: CASSLISQSTDTQYF; CDR3nt: TGCGCCAGCAGCTTAATTTCACAAAGCACAGATACGCAGTATTTT
abundance: .; v_gene: TRBV6-1; d_gene: .; j_gene: TRBJ1-1; CDR3aa: CASSEVWESVLSQNTEAFF; CDR3nt: TGTGCCAGCAGTGAAGTTTGGGAATCCGTATTGTCCCAGAACACTGAAGCTTTCTTT
abundance: once; v_gene: TRBV19; d_gene: .; j_gene: TRBJ2-3; CDR3aa: CASSIPAALMDTQYF; CDR3nt: TGTGCCAGTAGTATCCCCGCGGCCCTTATGGATACGCAGTATTTT
abundance: .; v_gene: TRBV28; d_gene: .; j_gene: TRBJ2-7; CDR3aa: CASSLRGPPYEQYF; CDR3nt: TGTGCCAGCAGTTTACGAGGGCCCCCCTACGAGCAGTACTTC
abundance: .; v_gene: TRBV5-1; d_gene: TRBD1; j_gene: TRBJ2-1; CDR3aa: CASSPDGQGSYNEQFF; CDR3nt: TGCGCCAGCAGCCCTGACGGACAGGGCTCCTACAATGAGCAGTTCTTC